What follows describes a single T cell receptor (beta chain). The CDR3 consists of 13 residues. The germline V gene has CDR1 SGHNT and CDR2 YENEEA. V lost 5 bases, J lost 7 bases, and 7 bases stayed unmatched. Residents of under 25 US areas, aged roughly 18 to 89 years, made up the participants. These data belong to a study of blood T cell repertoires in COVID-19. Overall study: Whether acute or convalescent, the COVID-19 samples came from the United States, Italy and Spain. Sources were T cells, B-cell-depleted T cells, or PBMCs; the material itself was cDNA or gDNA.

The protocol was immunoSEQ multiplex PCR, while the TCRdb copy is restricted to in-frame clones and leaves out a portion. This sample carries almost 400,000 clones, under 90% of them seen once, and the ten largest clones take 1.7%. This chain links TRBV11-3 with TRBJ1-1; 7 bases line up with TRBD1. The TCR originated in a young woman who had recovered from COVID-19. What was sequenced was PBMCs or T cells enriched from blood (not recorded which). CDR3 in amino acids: CASSPGTEYEAFF. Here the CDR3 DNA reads TGTGCCAGCAGCCCCGGGACAGAGTATGAAGCTTTCTTT.